The T cell receptor beta chain under discussion was sequenced for a study of cytomegalovirus exposure and HLA in healthy donors. At the level of the study: From donors who were HLA-typed, an early data release held 65 million to 85 million unique TCRs. Whole-study findings and limits: Previous analysis showed most TCR beta V segments were productive about 87% or about 30% of the time.

Concerning this clone itself: Its antigen remains unidentified.

The PCR had 60 Vbeta and 13 Jbeta primers. The method was immunoSEQ multiplex PCR; TCRdb's version includes in-frame clones alone and lacks a portion of them. Among approximately 170,000 clones listed, 65% to 80% were seen once. Germline CDR1 reads MNHNY; CDR2 reads SVGAGI (reference sequence). The CDR3 is 15 residues long. The TCR originated in a woman in her thirties or forties in good health and CMV-seropositive. The sample taken for sequencing was PBMCs. The V and J genes are TRBV6-6 and TRBJ2-5, with D possibly TRBD1 on 5 matching bases. The DNA end favors TRBJ2-7, so the J call may be wrong. DNA for the CDR3: TGTGCCAGCAGTTCTCCAGACAGACTGCCCTACGAGCAGTACTTC. Protein sequence: CASSSPDRLPYEQYF.